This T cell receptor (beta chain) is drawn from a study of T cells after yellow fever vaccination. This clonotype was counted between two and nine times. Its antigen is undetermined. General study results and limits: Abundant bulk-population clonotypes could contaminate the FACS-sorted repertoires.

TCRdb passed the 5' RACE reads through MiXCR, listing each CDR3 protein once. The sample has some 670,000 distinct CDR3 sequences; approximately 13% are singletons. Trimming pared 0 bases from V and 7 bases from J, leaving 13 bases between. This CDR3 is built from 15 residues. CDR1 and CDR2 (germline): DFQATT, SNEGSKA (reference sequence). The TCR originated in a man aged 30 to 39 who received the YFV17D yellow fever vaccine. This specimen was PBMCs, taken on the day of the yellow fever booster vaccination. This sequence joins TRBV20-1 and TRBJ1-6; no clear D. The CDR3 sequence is CSARDAGFSNSPLHF. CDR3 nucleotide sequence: TGCAGTGCTAGAGATGCGGGGTTTAGCAATTCACCCCTCCACTTT.